The 22 T cell receptor beta chains reported below all come from one sample, sequenced in a study of cytomegalovirus exposure and HLA in healthy donors. PCR was performed using 60 Vbeta and 13 Jbeta primers. Data came from immunoSEQ multiplex PCR; TCRdb stores just in-frame clones and leaves some out. The repertoire holds around 200,000 clones, with over 75% as singletons. Material for sequencing was PBMCs. These TCRs come from a man in his forties or fifties in good health and CMV-seronegative.

The chain joins TRBV4-1 to TRBJ2-2, with 11 positions matching TRBD2. Germline V gene lookup returns CDR1 MGHRA and CDR2 YSYEKL. The V gene end was trimmed by 4 bases and the J gene end by 2 bases; junction bases not matched to a gene: 3. The CDR3 has 16 residues. In DNA form, the CDR3 reads TGCGCCAGCAGCCGCGGGACTAGCGGAAACACCGGGGAGCTGTTTTTT. It yields the protein CASSRGTSGNTGELFF.

The chain recombines TRBV7-8 with TRBJ2-1; 10 nucleotides line up with TRBD2. J gave up 0 bases and V 5 bases, and 13 bases lay outside the gene matches. The CDR3 has 19 amino acids. Germline CDR1 is SGHVS and CDR2 is FQNEAQ. The CDR3 protein is CASSRPIAGGSSSYNEQFF. The CDR3 bases are TGTGCCAGCAGCAGGCCGATAGCGGGGGGCTCCAGCTCCTACAATGAGCAGTTCTTC.

The rearrangement joins TRBV14 to TRBJ1-2, with 10 nucleotides matching TRBD1. CDR1 and CDR2 (germline): SGHDN, FVKESK. Trimming at V came to 4 bases and at J to 7 bases, leaving 3 bases not matched to a gene. The length of the CDR3 is 13 residues. CDR3 in amino acids: CASSLRDRGGYTF. DNA of the CDR3: TGTGCCAGCAGCCTCCGGGACAGGGGTGGCTACACCTTC.

The rearrangement uses TRBV11-2 and TRBJ1-2; D gene unclear. CDR1 is SGHAT and CDR2 is FQNNGV in the germline V gene. The V end was cut by 7 bases, the J end by 6 bases, with 24 bases between. This CDR3 spans 16 amino acids. This chain's CDR3 is CASTPLPLFTRDGYTF. CDR3 DNA: TGTGCCAGCACCCCCTTACCCCTATTTACGAGGGATGGCTACACCTTC.

The CDR3 bases are TGTGCCAGCAGCGCAGGGGGGACCTACGAGCAGTACTTC. It is translated as CASSAGGTYEQYF. The chain combines TRBV11-3 with TRBJ2-7; D possibly corresponds to TRBD1 (7 bases). Trimming took 5 bases from V and 2 from J, leaving 10 bases between them. Germline CDR1 SGHNT, CDR2 YENEEA. The CDR3 spans 13 residues.

The chain employs TRBV5-1 and TRBJ2-2; TRBD2 might be the D (6 bases). The CDR3 contains 14 residues. Trimming removed 5 bases at V and 5 bases at J, with 13 bases between. Germline CDR1 is SGHRS and CDR2 is YFSETQ. The CDR3 bases are TGCGCCAGCAGGGAGGGATTCAGGACCGGGGAGCTGTTTTTT. Translating it yields CASREGFRTGELFF.

The chain has TRBV5-1 and TRBJ1-2; TRBD1 aligns across 7 bases. Germline V gives CDR1 SGHRS, CDR2 YFSETQ. The CDR3 consists of 16 residues. The ends lost 0 bases at V and 6 bases at J; junction bases unmatched: 11. CDR3 residues: CASSLEGALFPDGYTF. The CDR3 coding sequence is TGCGCCAGCAGCTTGGAGGGGGCGCTTTTTCCGGATGGCTACACCTTC.

CDR3 loop: CATSSGQGNSPLHF. As DNA, the CDR3 is TGTGCCACCAGCAGTGGACAGGGCAATTCACCCCTCCACTTT. The chain couples TRBV15 to TRBJ1-6; 8 bases agree with TRBD1. The CDR3 loop spans 14 amino acids. The germline V gene has CDR1 LNHNV and CDR2 YYDKDF (reference sequence). V lost 3 bases, J lost 7 bases, and 2 bases stayed unmatched. Full variable domain (remainder filled in from reference TRBV15 and TRBJ1-6): DAMVIQNPRYQVTQFGKPVTLSCSQTLNHNVMYWYQQKSSQAPKLLFHYYDKDFNNEADTPDNFQSRRPNTSFCFLDIRSPGLGDTAMYLCATSSGQGNSPLHFGNGTRLTVT.

The rearrangement joins TRBV7-6 to TRBJ2-2; 12 bases fit TRBD1. The CDR3 has 18 residues. Germline V CDR1 and CDR2: SGHVS, FNYEAQ. Trimming removed 2 bases from V and 2 bases from J; junction bases left unmatched: 6. CDR3 sequence (DNA): TGTGCCAGCAGCTTATATGGGACAGGGGGCGTCAACACCGGGGAGCTGTTTTTT. Its translation is CASSLYGTGGVNTGELFF. Full variable domain (remainder filled in from reference TRBV7-6 and TRBJ2-2): GAGVSQSPRYKVTKRGQDVALRCDPISGHVSLYWYRQALGQGPEFLTYFNYEAQQDKSGLPNDRFSAERPEGSISTLTIQRTEQRDSAMYRCASSLYGTGGVNTGELFFGEGSRLTVL.

The V gene is TRBV11-2, the J gene TRBJ1-1; 9 positions match TRBD1. The trim removed 5 bases at V and 0 bases at J, leaving 10 bases unmatched. CDR3 length: 17 amino acids. CDR1 is SGHAT, CDR2 FQNNGV, per germline. The DNA of the CDR3 is TGTGCCAGCAGCCTACGAGGACAGGGGATCATGAACACTGAAGCTTTCTTT. This translates into CASSLRGQGIMNTEAFF.

The V and J genes are TRBV6-1 and TRBJ1-1, with 7 bases identical to TRBD1. Germline loops: CDR1 MNHNS, CDR2 SASEGT. This CDR3 has 13 amino acids. Trimming removed 8 bases from V and 3 bases from J; junction bases left unmatched: 6. The CDR3 DNA reads TGTGCCAGCGGGTGGGACAGTTACACTGAAGCTTTCTTT. Amino acid sequence: CASGWDSYTEAFF.

This clone was picked up one time. The genes are TRBV15 and TRBJ1-2; possibly TRBD1 for D (5 bases). Trimming took 6 bases from V and 5 from J, leaving 19 bases between them. The V gene's germline CDR1 is LNHNV and CDR2 YYDKDF (reference sequence). The CDR3 spans 15 residues. CDR3 sequence reads: CATSFPLQGGYGYTF. CDR3 DNA: TGTGCCACCAGTTTTCCCCTGCAGGGAGGGTATGGCTACACCTTC.

J is TRBJ2-7 and V is TRBV5-6; D possibly corresponds to TRBD2 (5 bases). Trimming took 4 bases from V and 7 from J, leaving 15 bases between them. This CDR3 has 13 amino acids. In germline, CDR1 is SGHDT, CDR2 YYEEEE. This CDR3 is CASSGRGLREQYF. As DNA, the CDR3 is TGTGCCAGCAGCGGGAGAGGGTTGAGGGAGCAGTACTTC.

The gene calls are TRBV7-9 and TRBJ1-4; D unresolved. The CDR3 loop spans 15 amino acids. V was cut by 1 base and J by 0 bases, with 6 bases left in between. Germline lookup yields CDR1 SEHNR and CDR2 FQNEAQ (reference sequence). CDR3 bases: TGTGCCAGCAGCTTAGAACAGACAACTAATGAAAAACTGTTTTTT. Translation: CASSLEQTTNEKLFF.

The V gene is TRBV7-9, the J gene TRBJ2-3, with D possibly being TRBD2 (6 bases). The CDR3 covers 12 residues. V was pared by 5 bases and J by 8 bases, with 11 bases between. Germline loops: CDR1 SEHNR, CDR2 FQNEAQ (reference sequence). The CDR3 is CASSQEGRTQYF. DNA of the CDR3: TGTGCCAGCAGCCAGGAGGGGCGTACGCAGTATTTT.

The chain uses TRBV18 and TRBJ2-1, with 12 positions matching TRBD2. The J segment lost 10 bases and the V segment lost 3 bases, leaving 7 bases of the junction unmatched. CDR1 KGHSH and CDR2 LQKENI come from the germline V gene. The CDR3 runs 15 residues. The DNA of the CDR3 is TGTGCCAGCTCACCGGGCCTAGCGGGGGGGCAGGAGCAGTTCTTC. This sequence encodes CASSPGLAGGQEQFF.

This rearrangement joins TRBV2 to TRBJ1-1; D call uncertain. The CDR3 has 14 residues. The germline gives CDR1 SNHLY, CDR2 FYNNEI. With 5 bases removed from V and 4 bases from J, the gap between germline ends came to 14 bases. In nucleotides, the CDR3 is TGTGCCAGCAGTCAATCGTTAGGGAGCACTGAAGCTTTCTTT. It encodes CASSQSLGSTEAFF.

The CDR3 spells CASSPGGLGETQYF. The CDR3 region has the DNA TGTGCCAGCAGCCCCGGAGGGCTAGGAGAGACCCAGTACTTC. This sequence joins TRBV7-8 and TRBJ2-5; possible D gene TRBD2, 6 bases. CDR1 and CDR2 (germline): SGHVS, FQNEAQ. Trimming removed 5 bases from V and 4 bases from J, with 14 bases in between. The CDR3 consists of 14 residues.

The genes are TRBV29-1 and TRBJ2-3; 7 bases line up with TRBD1. V shed 6 bases and J 2 bases; nucleotides not matched to a gene: 5. CDR3 length: 13 residues. CDR1 and CDR2 (germline): SQVTM, ANQGSEA. DNA for the CDR3: TGCAGCGTGGTCAGGGGGAACACAGATACGCAGTATTTT. Encoded protein: CSVVRGNTDTQYF.

This chain's CDR3 is CASTAQGAGTGELFF. Written as DNA, the CDR3 is TGTGCCAGCACCGCACAGGGGGCGGGTACCGGGGAGCTGTTTTTT. The genes are TRBV7-2 and TRBJ2-2; the match to TRBD1 covers 9 bases. V was pared by 7 bases and J by 5 bases, with 8 bases of the junction left unmatched. CDR1 and CDR2 (germline): SGHTA, FQGNSA. The CDR3 runs 15 residues.

The chain couples TRBV5-1 to TRBJ1-1, with 8 bases that match TRBD1. With 0 bases clipped from V and 3 bases from J, the junction kept 7 bases outside the gene matches. The CDR3 length is 16 residues. Germline CDR1 reads SGHRS; CDR2 reads YFSETQ. CDR3: CASSLGTGMAHTEAFF. CDR3 DNA sequence: TGCGCCAGCAGCTTGGGGACAGGGATGGCTCACACTGAAGCTTTCTTT.

The chain carries TRBV30 and TRBJ1-5, with TRBD1 matching 7 bases. This CDR3 comprises 14 residues. V lost 2 bases and J lost 4; bases outside the gene matches: 5. Germline CDR1 and CDR2: GTSNPN and SVGIG (reference sequence). The CDR3 bases are TGTGCCTGGAGTAGCGCGACAGGGAATCAGCCCCAGCATTTT. Amino acid sequence: CAWSSATGNQPQHF.